The rows below give T cell receptor beta chains drawn from one sample of a study of CD8+ T cells in alopecia areata. Clones were sequenced by immunoSEQ multiplex PCR, and TCRdb holds only the in-frame ones, with some missing. This repertoire shows some 190,000 clones, more than 55% found once; its top ten account for roughly 1.3%. Specimen: CD4+ T cells sorted from blood, collected around week 49, from a patient treated with tofacitinib. All receptors come from a human donor with alopecia areata. Each CDR3 is given with its conserved first and last residue. Fields, in order: V gene, J gene, clone size, D gene, CDR3 protein, CDR3 DNA. A D gene is named only where the DNA matches it firmly. Not all rows give a size; the values are once, few, many and, for expanded clones, a class.

TRBV15,TRBJ2-1,NA,TRBD2,CATSTSGGGIHNEQFF,TGTGCCACCAGCACGTCGGGAGGGGGGATCCACAATGAGCAGTTCTTC
TRBV5-1,TRBJ1-1,NA,NA,CASSLEVPNTEAFF,TGCGCCAGCAGCTTGGAAGTACCGAACACTGAAGCTTTCTTT
TRBV29-1,TRBJ2-2,NA,NA,CSGGRGHNTGELFF,TGCAGCGGAGGAAGGGGACACAACACCGGGGAGCTGTTTTTT
TRBV30,TRBJ1-5,NA,NA,CAWSTERSNQPQHF,TGTGCCTGGAGTACAGAGCGGAGCAATCAGCCCCAGCATTTT
TRBV29-1,TRBJ1-5,NA,NA,CSVEISSNQPQHF,TGCAGCGTTGAAATCTCTAGCAATCAGCCCCAGCATTTT
TRBV2,TRBJ2-5,NA,TRBD1,CASRGDTGEWETQYF,TGTGCCAGCAGAGGAGATACAGGGGAGTGGGAGACCCAGTACTTC
TRBV21-1,TRBJ2-5,NA,NA,CASSKGEQETQYF,TGTGCCAGCAGCAAAGGAGAGCAAGAGACCCAGTACTTC
TRBV6-5,TRBJ2-4,few,TRBD2,CASSSGRGGQNIQYF,TGTGCCAGCAGTTCAGGGCGCGGGGGGCAAAACATTCAGTACTTC
TRBV19,TRBJ2-2,NA,NA,CASSPAGRPSTGELFF,TGTGCCAGTAGCCCAGCCGGACGGCCTAGCACCGGGGAGCTGTTTTTT
TRBV29-1,TRBJ1-1,NA,NA,CSVNDGVRAFF,TGCAGCGTAAACGACGGCGTAAGAGCTTTCTTT
TRBV5-6,TRBJ2-4,NA,TRBD1,CASTSRDRGYWYF,TGTGCCAGCACTTCCCGGGACAGGGGATATTGGTACTTC
TRBV30,TRBJ1-2,NA,NA,CAWSSSPGNGYTF,TGTGCCTGGAGTTCTAGCCCGGGTAATGGCTACACCTTC
TRBV2,TRBJ2-5,NA,TRBD2,CASQAGTSGQETQYF,TGTGCCAGCCAAGCTGGGACTAGCGGACAAGAGACCCAGTACTTC
TRBV30,TRBJ2-3,NA,NA,CAWRSGSDTQYF,TGTGCCTGGAGGAGCGGGTCAGATACGCAGTATTTT
TRBV7-8,TRBJ1-6,once,NA,CASSLGGRAVNSPLHF,TGTGCCAGCAGCTTAGGTGGCAGGGCGGTCAATTCACCCCTCCACTTT
TRBV29-1,TRBJ2-5,NA,NA,CSVVGGVETQYF,TGCAGCGTTGTAGGGGGGGTCGAGACCCAGTACTTC
TRBV11-2,TRBJ1-4,NA,NA,CASSWGTVEKLFF,TGTGCCAGCAGCTGGGGGACGGTTGAAAAACTGTTTTTT
TRBV7-9,TRBJ2-1,NA,NA,CASSLGHTTYNEQFF,TGTGCCAGCAGCTTGGGACATACCACCTACAATGAGCAGTTCTTC
TRBV10-3,TRBJ2-2,few,NA,CAISEGPNTGELFF,TGTGCCATCAGTGAGGGTCCGAACACCGGGGAGCTGTTTTTT
TRBV19,TRBJ2-1,NA,TRBD1,CATRGDRDVDEQFF,TGTGCCACCCGGGGGGACAGGGATGTTGATGAGCAGTTCTTC
TRBV29-1,TRBJ1-2,few,NA,CSLLGSYGYTF,TGCAGCCTTCTGGGGAGCTATGGCTACACCTTC
TRBV15,TRBJ2-1,NA,NA,CATSRGLDINEQFF,TGTGCCACCAGCAGAGGACTAGACATCAATGAGCAGTTCTTC
TRBV19,TRBJ1-2,NA,NA,CASSQPGSLLGGYTF,TGTGCCAGTAGTCAACCGGGATCTCTACTCGGTGGCTACACCTTC
TRBV7-9,TRBJ1-1,NA,NA,CASSLLQGFMNTEAFF,TGTGCCAGCAGCTTGCTACAGGGTTTTATGAACACTGAAGCTTTCTTT
TRBV29-1,TRBJ2-4,few,NA,CSVNRKNIQYF,TGCAGCGTGAATCGCAAAAACATTCAGTACTTC
TRBV7-8,TRBJ2-2,few,TRBD1,CASSAGQGMTGELFF,TGTGCCAGCAGCGCGGGACAGGGTATGACCGGGGAGCTGTTTTTT
TRBV12-5,TRBJ1-2,NA,NA,CASGDIVNYGYTF,TGTGCTAGTGGGGACATAGTTAACTATGGCTACACCTTC
TRBV29-1,TRBJ1-6,NA,TRBD1,CSAMTGTGSPLHF,TGCAGCGCTATGACAGGGACGGGTTCACCCCTCCACTTT
TRBV2,TRBJ1-1,NA,NA,CASFRNTEAFF,TGTGCCAGCTTCCGGAACACTGAAGCTTTCTTT
TRBV30,TRBJ1-2,NA,TRBD1,CAWSPGQGGYTF,TGTGCCTGGAGTCCCGGACAGGGCGGCTACACCTTC
TRBV6-5,TRBJ1-2,NA,TRBD1,CASSYDRGRLDGYTF,TGTGCCAGCAGTTACGACAGGGGGCGTCTAGATGGCTACACCTTC
TRBV20-1,TRBJ1-4,NA,NA,CSAREGEKLFF,TGCAGTGCTAGAGAGGGTGAAAAACTGTTTTTT
TRBV29-1,TRBJ1-1,NA,NA,CSVERGGNTEAFF,TGCAGCGTTGAACGGGGAGGGAACACTGAAGCTTTCTTT
TRBV5-1,TRBJ2-3,NA,NA,CASSLNADTQYF,TGCGCCAGCAGCTTGAACGCAGATACGCAGTATTTT
TRBV4-3,TRBJ2-7,NA,TRBD1,CASSQGPGGTYEQYF,TGCGCCAGCAGCCAAGGACCAGGGGGTACTTACGAGCAGTACTTC